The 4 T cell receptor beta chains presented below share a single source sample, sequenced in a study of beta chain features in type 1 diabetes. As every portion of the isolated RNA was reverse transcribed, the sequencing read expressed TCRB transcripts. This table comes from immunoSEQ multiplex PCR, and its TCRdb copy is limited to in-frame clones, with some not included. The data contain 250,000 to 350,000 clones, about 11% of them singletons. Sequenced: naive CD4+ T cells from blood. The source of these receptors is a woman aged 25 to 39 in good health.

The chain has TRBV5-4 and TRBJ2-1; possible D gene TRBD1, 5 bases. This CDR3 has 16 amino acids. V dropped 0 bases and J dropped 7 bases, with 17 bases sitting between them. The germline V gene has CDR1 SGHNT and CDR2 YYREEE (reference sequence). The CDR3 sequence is CASSLDGRAALNEQFF. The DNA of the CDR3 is TGTGCCAGCAGCTTGGATGGCAGGGCTGCGTTAAATGAGCAGTTCTTC.

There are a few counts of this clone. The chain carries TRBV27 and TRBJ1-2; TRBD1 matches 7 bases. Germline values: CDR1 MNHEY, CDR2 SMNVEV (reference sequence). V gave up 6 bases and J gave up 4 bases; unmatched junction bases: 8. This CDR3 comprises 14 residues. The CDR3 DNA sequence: TGTGCCAGCAGACGCGAGGGACAGAGCTATGGCTACACCTTC. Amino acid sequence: CASRREGQSYGYTF.

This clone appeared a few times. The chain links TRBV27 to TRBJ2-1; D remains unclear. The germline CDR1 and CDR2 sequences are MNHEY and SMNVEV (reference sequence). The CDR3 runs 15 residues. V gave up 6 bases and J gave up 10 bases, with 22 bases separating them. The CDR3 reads CASSLVDRHSQEQFF. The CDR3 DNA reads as TGTGCCAGCAGCCTAGTAGACCGTCATTCTCAGGAGCAGTTCTTC.

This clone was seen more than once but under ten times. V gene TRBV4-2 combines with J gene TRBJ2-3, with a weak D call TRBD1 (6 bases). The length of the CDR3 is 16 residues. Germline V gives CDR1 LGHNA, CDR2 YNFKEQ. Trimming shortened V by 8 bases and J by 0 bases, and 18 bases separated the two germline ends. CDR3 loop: CASGGQGDRSTDTQYF. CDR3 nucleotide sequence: TGTGCCAGCGGGGGCCAAGGGGACCGTAGCACAGATACGCAGTATTTT.